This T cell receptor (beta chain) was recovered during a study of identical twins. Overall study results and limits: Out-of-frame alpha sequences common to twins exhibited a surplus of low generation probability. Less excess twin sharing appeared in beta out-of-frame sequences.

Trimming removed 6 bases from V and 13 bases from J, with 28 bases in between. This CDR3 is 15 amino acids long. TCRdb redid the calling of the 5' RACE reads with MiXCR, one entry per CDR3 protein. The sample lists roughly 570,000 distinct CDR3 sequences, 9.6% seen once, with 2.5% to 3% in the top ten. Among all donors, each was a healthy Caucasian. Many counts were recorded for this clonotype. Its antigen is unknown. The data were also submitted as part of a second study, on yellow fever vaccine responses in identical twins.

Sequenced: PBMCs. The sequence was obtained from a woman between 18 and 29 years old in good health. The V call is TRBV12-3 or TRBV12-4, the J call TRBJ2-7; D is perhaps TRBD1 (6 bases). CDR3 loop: CASRTQGSSLSTLYF. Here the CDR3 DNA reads TGTGCCAGCAGGACACAGGGATCTAGTCTTTCCACCCTTTACTTC.